These T cell receptor beta chains were read from a single sample in a study of blood T cell repertoires in COVID-19. Data came from immunoSEQ multiplex PCR; TCRdb stores just in-frame clones and leaves some out. This sample has some 200,000 clones, with around 82% found just once. Sequenced input: peripheral blood. Receptor source: a woman in her fifties or sixties with acute or convalescent COVID-19. Each CDR3 is given with its conserved first and last residue. Expanded clones get a size class; other rows say once, few or many, or leave the size out.

V gene	J gene	clone size	CDR3 protein
TRBV3-1/TRBV3-2	TRBJ1-2	NA	CASSPTGGGYTF
TRBV5-1	TRBJ2-1	NA	CASSSLRGADDEQFF
TRBV19	TRBJ1-6	NA	CASSETGTLYNSPLHF
TRBV7-9	TRBJ1-6	NA	CASSYGQGVNSPLHF
TRBV5-1	TRBJ1-4	NA	CASSLRSTGTTNEKLFF
TRBV29-1	TRBJ1-1	few	CSVDTGGVRSTEAFF
TRBV21-1	TRBJ1-4	once	CASTFPKDGGNQSTNEKLFF
TRBV30	TRBJ1-5	NA	CAWEEGTGGFNQPQHF
TRBV3-1/TRBV3-2	TRBJ1-2	few	CASSLPPPRGTGHPPGGYTF
TRBV2	TRBJ1-2	NA	CASSGLAYGYTF
TRBV6-5	TRBJ1-1	NA	CASSSDRGATEAFF
TRBV9	TRBJ2-3	NA	CASSVDGGASDTQYF
TRBV5-8	TRBJ1-1	NA	CASSLGYRGTEAFF
TRBV2	TRBJ1-1	NA	CASAGTGKSEAFF
TRBV30	TRBJ1-4	NA	CAWSAYNEKLFF
TRBV7-9	TRBJ1-6	few	CASRPGTGGNSPLHF
TRBV12-3/TRBV12-4	TRBJ1-2	NA	CASSSGKGYTF
TRBV4-1	TRBJ2-7	once	CASSQVRGQNYEQYF
TRBV30	TRBJ1-1	few	CAWSKTGIEAFF
TRBV5-1	TRBJ1-4	NA	CASSPGQLNEKLFF
TRBV9	TRBJ1-2	NA	CASSDGTGTNYGYTF
TRBV5-1	TRBJ1-1	NA	CATSKLVDTEAFF
TRBV4-2	TRBJ2-3	once	CASSQRLAGGLSTDTQYF
TRBV18	TRBJ1-1	NA	CASSPGQGREAFF
TRBV30	TRBJ2-3	NA	CAWTPGTSSTDTQYF
TRBV7-8	TRBJ2-3	NA	CASSPLVRSTDTQYF